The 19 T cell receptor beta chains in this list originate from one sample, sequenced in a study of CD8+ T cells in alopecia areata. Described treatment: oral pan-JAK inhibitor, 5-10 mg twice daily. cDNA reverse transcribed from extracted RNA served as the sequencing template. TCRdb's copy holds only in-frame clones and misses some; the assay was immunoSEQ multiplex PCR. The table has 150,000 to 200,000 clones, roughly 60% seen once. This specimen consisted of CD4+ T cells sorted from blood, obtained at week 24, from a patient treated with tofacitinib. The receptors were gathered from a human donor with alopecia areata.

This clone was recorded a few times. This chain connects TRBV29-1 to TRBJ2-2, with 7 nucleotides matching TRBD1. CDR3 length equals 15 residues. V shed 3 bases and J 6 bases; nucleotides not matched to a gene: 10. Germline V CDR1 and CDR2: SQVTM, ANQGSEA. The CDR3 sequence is CSVEDRLGTPGELFF. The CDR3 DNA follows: TGCAGCGTTGAGGACAGGCTTGGAACTCCCGGGGAGCTGTTTTTT.

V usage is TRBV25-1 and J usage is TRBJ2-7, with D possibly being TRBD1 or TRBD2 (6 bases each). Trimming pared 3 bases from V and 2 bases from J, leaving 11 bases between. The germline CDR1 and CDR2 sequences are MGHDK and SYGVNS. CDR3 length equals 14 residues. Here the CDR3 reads CASSEWGAAYEQYF. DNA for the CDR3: TGTGCCAGCAGTGAGTGGGGGGCTGCCTACGAGCAGTACTTC.

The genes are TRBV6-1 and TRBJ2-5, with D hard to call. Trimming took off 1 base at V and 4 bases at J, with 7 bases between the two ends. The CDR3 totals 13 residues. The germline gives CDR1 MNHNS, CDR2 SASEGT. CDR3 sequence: CASSEGLGETQYF. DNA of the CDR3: TGTGCCAGCAGTGAAGGGTTGGGAGAGACCCAGTACTTC.

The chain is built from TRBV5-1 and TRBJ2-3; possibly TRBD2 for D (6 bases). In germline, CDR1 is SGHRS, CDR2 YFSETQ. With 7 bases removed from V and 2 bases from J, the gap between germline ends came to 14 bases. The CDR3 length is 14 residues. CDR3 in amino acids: CASGEERHTDTQYF. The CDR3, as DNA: TGCGCCAGCGGGGAGGAGCGACACACAGATACGCAGTATTTT.

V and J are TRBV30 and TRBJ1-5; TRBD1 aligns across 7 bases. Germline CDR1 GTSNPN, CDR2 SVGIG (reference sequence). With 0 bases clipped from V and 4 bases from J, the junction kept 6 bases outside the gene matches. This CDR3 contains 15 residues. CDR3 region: CAWSVTTGNNQPQHF. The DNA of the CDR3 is TGTGCCTGGAGTGTCACGACAGGGAATAATCAGCCCCAGCATTTT.

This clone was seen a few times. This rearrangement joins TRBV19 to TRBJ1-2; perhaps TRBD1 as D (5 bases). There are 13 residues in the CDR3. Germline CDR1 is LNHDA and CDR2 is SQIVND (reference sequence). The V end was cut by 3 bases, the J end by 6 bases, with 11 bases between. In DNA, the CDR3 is TGTGCCAGTAGTATTAGACAGCAAGATGGCTACACCTTC. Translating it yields CASSIRQQDGYTF.

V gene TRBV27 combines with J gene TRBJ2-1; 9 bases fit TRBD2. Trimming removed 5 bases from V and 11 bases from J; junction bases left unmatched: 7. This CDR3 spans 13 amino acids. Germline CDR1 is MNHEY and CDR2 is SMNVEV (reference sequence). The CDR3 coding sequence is TGTGCCAGCAGTAAGTTAGCGGGGGCGAAGCAGTTCTTC. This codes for CASSKLAGAKQFF.

The CDR3 reads CASGLTGNTGELFF. The CDR3 region has the DNA TGTGCCAGCGGATTGACAGGGAACACCGGGGAGCTGTTTTTT. The chain joins TRBV9 to TRBJ2-2; a weak D match, TRBD1 (6 bases). CDR1 and CDR2 from the germline V gene are SGDLS and YYNGEE. The CDR3 runs to 14 residues. V was trimmed by 7 bases and J by 1 base, leaving 11 bases between them. Full variable domain (missing parts from reference TRBV9 and TRBJ2-2): DSGVTQTPKHLITATGQRVTLRCSPRSGDLSVYWYQQSLDQGLQFLIQYYNGEERAKGNILERFSAQQFPDLHSELNLSSLELGDSALYFCASGLTGNTGELFFGEGSRLTVL.

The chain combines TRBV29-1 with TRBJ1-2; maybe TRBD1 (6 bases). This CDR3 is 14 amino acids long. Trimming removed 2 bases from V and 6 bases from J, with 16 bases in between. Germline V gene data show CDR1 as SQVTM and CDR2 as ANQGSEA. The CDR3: CSVERGADRHGYTF. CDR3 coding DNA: TGCAGCGTTGAACGGGGGGCCGACCGGCATGGCTACACCTTC.

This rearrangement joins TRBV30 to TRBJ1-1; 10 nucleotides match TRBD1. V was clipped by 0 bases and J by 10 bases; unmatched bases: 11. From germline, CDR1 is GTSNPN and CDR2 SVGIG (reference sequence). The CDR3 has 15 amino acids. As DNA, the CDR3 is TGTGCCTGGAGTGTTGGGACAGGGGTTATTGTTGGAGCTTTCTTT. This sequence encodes CAWSVGTGVIVGAFF.

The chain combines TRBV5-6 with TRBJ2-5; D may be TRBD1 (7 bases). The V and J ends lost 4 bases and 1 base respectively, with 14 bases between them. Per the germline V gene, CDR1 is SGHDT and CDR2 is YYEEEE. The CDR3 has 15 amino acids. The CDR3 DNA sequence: TGTGCCAGCAGCCGCGGGACAGCTCGCCAAGAGACCCAGTACTTC. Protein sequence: CASSRGTARQETQYF.

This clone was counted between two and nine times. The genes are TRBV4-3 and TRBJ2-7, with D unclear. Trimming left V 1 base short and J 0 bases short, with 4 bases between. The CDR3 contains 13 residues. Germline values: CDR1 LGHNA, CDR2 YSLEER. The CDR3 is CASSQGPSYEQYF. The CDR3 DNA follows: TGCGCCAGCAGCCAAGGCCCCTCCTACGAGCAGTACTTC.

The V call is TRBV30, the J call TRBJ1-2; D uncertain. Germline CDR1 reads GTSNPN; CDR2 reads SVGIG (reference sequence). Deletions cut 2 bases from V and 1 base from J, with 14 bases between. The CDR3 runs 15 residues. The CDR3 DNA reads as TGTGCCTGGAGTCCTGATAGACTGAATAACTATGGCTACACCTTC. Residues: CAWSPDRLNNYGYTF.

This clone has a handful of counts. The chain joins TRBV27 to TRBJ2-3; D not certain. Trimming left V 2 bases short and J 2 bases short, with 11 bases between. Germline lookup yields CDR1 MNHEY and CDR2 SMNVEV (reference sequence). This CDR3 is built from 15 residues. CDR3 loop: CASSLLALPTDTQYF. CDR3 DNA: TGTGCCAGCAGTTTACTGGCCCTACCCACAGATACGCAGTATTTT.

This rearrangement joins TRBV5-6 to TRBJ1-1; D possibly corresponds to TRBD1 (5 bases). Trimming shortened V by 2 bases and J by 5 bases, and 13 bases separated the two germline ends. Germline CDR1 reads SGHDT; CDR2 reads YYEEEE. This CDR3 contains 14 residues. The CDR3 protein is CASSFGQGVTEAFF. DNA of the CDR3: TGTGCCAGCAGCTTTGGTCAGGGCGTTACTGAAGCTTTCTTT. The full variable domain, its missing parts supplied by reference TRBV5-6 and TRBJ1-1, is DAGVTQSPTHLIKTRGQQVTLRCSPKSGHDTVSWYQQALGQGPQFIFQYYEEEERQRGNFPDRFSGHQFPNYSSELNVNALLLGDSALYLCASSFGQGVTEAFFGQGTRLTVV.

The CDR3 DNA sequence: TGCGCCAGCAGCCCTACGACATCTGACAATGAGCAGTTCTTC. This encodes CASSPTTSDNEQFF. The V and J genes are TRBV4-1 and TRBJ2-1, with D uncertain. Trimming shortened V by 4 bases and J by 5 bases, and 12 bases separated the two germline ends. Germline CDR1 MGHRA, CDR2 YSYEKL. The CDR3 contains 14 residues.

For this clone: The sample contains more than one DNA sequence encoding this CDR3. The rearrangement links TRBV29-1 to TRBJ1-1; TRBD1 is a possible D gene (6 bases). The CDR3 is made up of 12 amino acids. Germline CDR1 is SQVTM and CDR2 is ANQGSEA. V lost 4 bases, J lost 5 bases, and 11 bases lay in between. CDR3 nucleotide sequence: TGCAGCGTTGTTCCGGGGGCTACTGAAGCTTTCTTT. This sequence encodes CSVVPGATEAFF.

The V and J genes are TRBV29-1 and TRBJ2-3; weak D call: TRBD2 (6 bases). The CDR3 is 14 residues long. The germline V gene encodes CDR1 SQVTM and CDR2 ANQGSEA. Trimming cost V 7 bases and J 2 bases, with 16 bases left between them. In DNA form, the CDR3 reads TGCAGCGCCCGACCGGGACTTAACACAGATACGCAGTATTTT. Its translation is CSARPGLNTDTQYF.

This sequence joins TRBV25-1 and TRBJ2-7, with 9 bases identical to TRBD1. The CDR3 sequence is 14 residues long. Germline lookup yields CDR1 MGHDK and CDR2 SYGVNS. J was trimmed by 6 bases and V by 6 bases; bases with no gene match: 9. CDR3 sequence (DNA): TGTGCCAGCAGGGGACAGGGCCAGGTCGGCGAGCAGTACTTC. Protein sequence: CASRGQGQVGEQYF.